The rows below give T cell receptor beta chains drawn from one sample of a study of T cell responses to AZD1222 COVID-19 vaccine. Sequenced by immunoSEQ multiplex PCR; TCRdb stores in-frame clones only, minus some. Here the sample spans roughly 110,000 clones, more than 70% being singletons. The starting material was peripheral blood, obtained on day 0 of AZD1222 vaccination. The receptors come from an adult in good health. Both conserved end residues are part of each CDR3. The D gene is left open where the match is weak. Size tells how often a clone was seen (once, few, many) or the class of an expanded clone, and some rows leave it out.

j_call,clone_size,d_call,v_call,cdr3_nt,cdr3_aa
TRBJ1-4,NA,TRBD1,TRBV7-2,TGTGCCAGCAGCTCGACAGGGGGTCTTGAAAAACTGTTTTTT,CASSSTGGLEKLFF
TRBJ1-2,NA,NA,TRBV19,TGTGCCAGTAGTCCATCCGGGGCCGGGACATCTGCTAACTATGGCTACACCTTC,CASSPSGAGTSANYGYTF
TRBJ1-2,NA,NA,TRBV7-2,TGTGCCAGCAGCTTAGCGGGTGACAGGCCTGCCTTC,CASSLAGDRPAF
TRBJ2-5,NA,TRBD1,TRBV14,TGTGCCAGCAGCCGAGACAGGGTACGAGGAGAGACCCAGTACTTC,CASSRDRVRGETQYF
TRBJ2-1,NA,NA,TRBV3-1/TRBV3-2,TGTGCCAGCAGCCCTATAGGGAGCTCCTACAATGAGCAGTTCTTC,CASSPIGSSYNEQFF
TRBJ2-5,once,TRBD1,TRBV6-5,TGTGCCAGCAGACAGGGGAAGGAGACCCAGTACTTC,CASRQGKETQYF
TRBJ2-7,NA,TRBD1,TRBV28,TGTGCCAGCAGTTTATATAGGACAGGGCAGTACTTC,CASSLYRTGQYF
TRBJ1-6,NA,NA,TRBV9,TGTGCCAGCAGCGCCCGACAGCGTTCACCCCTCCACTTT,CASSARQRSPLHF
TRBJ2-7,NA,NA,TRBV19,TGTGCCAGTAGTACCGGGACCTCCTACGAGCAGTACTTC,CASSTGTSYEQYF
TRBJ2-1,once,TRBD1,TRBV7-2,TGTGCCAGCAGCTTGGGACAGGGGATCAATGAGCAGTTCTTC,CASSLGQGINEQFF
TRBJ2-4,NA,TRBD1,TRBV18,TGTGCCAGCTCACCTGGGACAGAAAACATTCAGTACTTC,CASSPGTENIQYF
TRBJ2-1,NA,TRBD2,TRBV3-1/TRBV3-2,TGTGCCAGCAGCCTGCGGCGGGAGTCCTACAATGAGCAGTTCTTC,CASSLRRESYNEQFF
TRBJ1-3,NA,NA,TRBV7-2,TGTGCCAGCAGCTCCTTGGCCGTGTCTGGAAACACCATATATTTT,CASSSLAVSGNTIYF
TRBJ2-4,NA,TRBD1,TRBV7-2,TGTGCCAGCAGCACCCGGACAGGTTTGAACATTCAGTACTTC,CASSTRTGLNIQYF
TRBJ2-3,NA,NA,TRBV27,TGTGCCAGCAGCCCCCTCGGCGGAAGCGGCACAGATACGCAGTATTTT,CASSPLGGSGTDTQYF
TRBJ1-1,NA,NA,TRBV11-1,TGTGCCAGCAGCATCTGGGGGTCCACTGAAGCTTTCTTT,CASSIWGSTEAFF
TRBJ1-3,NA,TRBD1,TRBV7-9,TGTGCCAGCAGCCTTACAGGGGGCGGTGGAAACACCATATATTTT,CASSLTGGGGNTIYF
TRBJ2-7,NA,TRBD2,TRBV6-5,TGTGCCAGCAAAGTACTAGCGGAATCCTACGAGCAGTACTTC,CASKVLAESYEQYF
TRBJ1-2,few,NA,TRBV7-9,TGTGCCAGCAGCCCTGGACAGTCGCCGCACTATGGCTACACCTTC,CASSPGQSPHYGYTF
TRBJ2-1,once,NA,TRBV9,TGTGCCAGCAGCGTGGGGGGAGGAACCTGGAATGAGCAGTTCTTC,CASSVGGGTWNEQFF
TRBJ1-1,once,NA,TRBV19,TGTGCCAGTAGTATGAGCAGCCGGAACACTGAAGCTTTCTTT,CASSMSSRNTEAFF
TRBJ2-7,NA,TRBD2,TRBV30,TGTGCCTGGAGTGACATGGCGGGAGGGCCAGGGGAGCAGTACTTC,CAWSDMAGGPGEQYF
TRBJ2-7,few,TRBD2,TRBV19,TGTGCCAGTAGTATTCTCCTAGGGGGACTAGCGAACGAGCAGTACTTC,CASSILLGGLANEQYF
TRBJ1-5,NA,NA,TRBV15,TGTGCCACCAGCAGAGATCTGGTGGGGGGGCTCCGCCAGCCCCAGCATTTT,CATSRDLVGGLRQPQHF
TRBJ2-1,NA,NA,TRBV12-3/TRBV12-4,TGTGCCAGCCGCAGGGCCAATGAGCAGTTCTTC,CASRRANEQFF
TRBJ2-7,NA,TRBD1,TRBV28,TGTGCCAGCAGGCCGGTCCAGGACAGGGGGCGTGAGCAGTACTTC,CASRPVQDRGREQYF
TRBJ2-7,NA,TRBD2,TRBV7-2,TGTGCCAGCAGCCCCTTGGGAGGGGCGGGCGAGCAGTACTTC,CASSPLGGAGEQYF
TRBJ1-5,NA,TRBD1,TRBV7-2,TGTGCCAGCAGCATGCGGACAGGGATCAATCAGCCCCAGCATTTT,CASSMRTGINQPQHF
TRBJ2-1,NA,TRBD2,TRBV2,TGTGCCAGCAGCCGCACTAGCGGGAGGGCTAATGAGCAGTTCTTC,CASSRTSGRANEQFF
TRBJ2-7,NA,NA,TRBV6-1,TGTGCCAGCAGGAGGCACGGGATCGGAAGCTACGAGCAGTACTTC,CASRRHGIGSYEQYF
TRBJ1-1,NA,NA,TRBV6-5,TGTGCCAGCAGGTCGCAGGGTAGGACTGAAGCTTTCTTT,CASRSQGRTEAFF
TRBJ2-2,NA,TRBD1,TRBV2,TGTGCCAGCAGTTTACAGGGGACCGGGGAGCTGTTTTTT,CASSLQGTGELFF
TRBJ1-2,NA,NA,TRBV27,TGTGCCAGCAGTCCCCGTCCCGGGACCTCCTTGGAATATGGCTACACCTTC,CASSPRPGTSLEYGYTF
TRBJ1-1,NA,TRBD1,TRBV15,TGTGCCACCAGCAGGGACAGGGGGCCGAACACTGAAGCTTTCTTT,CATSRDRGPNTEAFF
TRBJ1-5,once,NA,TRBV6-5,TGTGCCAGCAGTAATAGAAACAAAAATCAGCCCCAGCATTTT,CASSNRNKNQPQHF
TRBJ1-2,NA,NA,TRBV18,TGTGCCAGCTCACCTCCGCCGGAGATCTATGGCTACACCTTC,CASSPPPEIYGYTF
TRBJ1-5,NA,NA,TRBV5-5,TGTGCCAGCAGCTTGTACAGGGATGATCAGCCCCAGCATTTT,CASSLYRDDQPQHF
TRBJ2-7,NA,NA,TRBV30,TGTGCCTGGAGCCCTGGCTACGAGCAGTACTTC,CAWSPGYEQYF
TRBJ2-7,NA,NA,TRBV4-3,TGCGCCAGCAGCCAAGAGCGTGGCTACGAGCAGTACTTC,CASSQERGYEQYF
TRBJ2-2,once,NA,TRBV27,TGTGCCAGCAGTTCCCCCGGGACAACTAACACCGGGGAGCTGTTTTTT,CASSSPGTTNTGELFF
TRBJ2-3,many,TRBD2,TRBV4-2,TGTGCCAGCAGCCAAGGACTAGCGGGAGGGCCGGGCACAGATACGCAGTATTTT,CASSQGLAGGPGTDTQYF
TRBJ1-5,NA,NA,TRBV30,TGTGCCTGGAGTAGAGGGGTTAATCAGCCCCAGCATTTT,CAWSRGVNQPQHF
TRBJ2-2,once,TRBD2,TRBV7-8,TGTGCCAGCAGTGGCGGGAGTGATGGGGGCGGGGAGCTGTTTTTT,CASSGGSDGGGELFF
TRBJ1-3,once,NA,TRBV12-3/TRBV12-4,TGTGCCAGCAGTTTATATTCAGGGGACACCATATATTTT,CASSLYSGDTIYF
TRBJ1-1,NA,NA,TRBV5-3,TGTGCCAGAAGCTTGGCCATACCCTACTGGGGGACTGAAGCTTTCTTT,CARSLAIPYWGTEAFF
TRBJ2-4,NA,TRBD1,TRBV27,TGTGCCAGCATTGGCCCCGGGACAGGGGATGGCAAAAACATTCAGTACTTC,CASIGPGTGDGKNIQYF
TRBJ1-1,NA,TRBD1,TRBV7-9,TGTGCCAGCAGCTTAGCAGGGGGCATCACTGAAGCTTTCTTT,CASSLAGGITEAFF
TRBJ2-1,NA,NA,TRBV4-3,TGCGCCAGCAGCCAAGAGTTCCGACAGCCGTACAATGAGCAGTTCTTC,CASSQEFRQPYNEQFF